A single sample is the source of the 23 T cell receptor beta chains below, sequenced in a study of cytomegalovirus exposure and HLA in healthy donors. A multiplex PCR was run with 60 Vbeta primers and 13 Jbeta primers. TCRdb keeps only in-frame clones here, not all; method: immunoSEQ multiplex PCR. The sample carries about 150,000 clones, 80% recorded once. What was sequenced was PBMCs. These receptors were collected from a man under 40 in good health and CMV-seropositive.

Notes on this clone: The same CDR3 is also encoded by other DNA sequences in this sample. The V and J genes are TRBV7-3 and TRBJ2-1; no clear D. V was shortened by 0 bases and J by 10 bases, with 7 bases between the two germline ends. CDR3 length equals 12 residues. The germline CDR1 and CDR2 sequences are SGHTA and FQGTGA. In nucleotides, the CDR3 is TGTGCCAGCAGCTTAACCGGTAACGAGCAGTTCTTC. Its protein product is CASSLTGNEQFF. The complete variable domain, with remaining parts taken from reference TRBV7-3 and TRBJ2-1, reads GAGVSQTPSNKVTEKGKYVELRCDPISGHTALYWYRQSLGQGPEFLIYFQGTGAADDSGLPNDRFFAVRPEGSVSTLKIQRTERGDSAVYLCASSLTGNEQFFGPGTRLTVL.

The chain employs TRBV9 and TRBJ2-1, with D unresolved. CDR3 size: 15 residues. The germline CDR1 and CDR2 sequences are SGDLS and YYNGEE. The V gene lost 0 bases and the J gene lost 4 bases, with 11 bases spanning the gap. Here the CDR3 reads CASSVAQAEYNEQFF. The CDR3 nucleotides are TGTGCCAGCAGCGTAGCTCAGGCCGAATACAATGAGCAGTTCTTC.

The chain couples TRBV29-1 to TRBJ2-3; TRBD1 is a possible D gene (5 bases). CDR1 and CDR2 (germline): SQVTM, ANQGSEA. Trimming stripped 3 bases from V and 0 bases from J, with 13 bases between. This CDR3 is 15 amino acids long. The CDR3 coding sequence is TGCAGCGTTGATGGGTACAGGTCTAGCACAGATACGCAGTATTTT. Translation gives CSVDGYRSSTDTQYF.

CDR3 in amino acids: CASSPSIRTGYNTEAFF. CDR3 DNA: TGTGCCAGCTCACCCTCGATCCGGACAGGGTACAACACTGAAGCTTTCTTT. This chain links TRBV18 with TRBJ1-1, with 8 bases identical to TRBD1. This CDR3 is 17 amino acids long. Looked up from germline, CDR1 is KGHSH and CDR2 is LQKENI. The trim removed 3 bases at V and 2 bases at J, leaving 11 bases unmatched.

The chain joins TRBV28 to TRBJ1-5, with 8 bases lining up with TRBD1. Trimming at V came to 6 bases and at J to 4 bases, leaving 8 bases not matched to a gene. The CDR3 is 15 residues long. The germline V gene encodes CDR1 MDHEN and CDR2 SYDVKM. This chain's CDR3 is CASRPSGGTNQPQHF. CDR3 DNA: TGTGCCAGCAGGCCTTCAGGGGGCACGAATCAGCCCCAGCATTTT.

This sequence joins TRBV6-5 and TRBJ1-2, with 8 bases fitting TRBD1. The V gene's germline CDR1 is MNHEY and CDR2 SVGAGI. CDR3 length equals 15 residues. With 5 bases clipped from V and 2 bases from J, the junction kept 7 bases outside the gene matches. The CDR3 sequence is CASSTWRQGNYGYTF. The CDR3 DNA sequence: TGTGCCAGCAGTACCTGGCGACAGGGGAACTATGGCTACACCTTC.

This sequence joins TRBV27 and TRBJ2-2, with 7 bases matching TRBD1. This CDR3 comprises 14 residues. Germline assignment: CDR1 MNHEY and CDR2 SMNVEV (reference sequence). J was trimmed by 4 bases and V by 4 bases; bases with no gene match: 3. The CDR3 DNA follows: TGTGCCAGCAGTTCGACAGGGCCCACCGGGGAGCTGTTTTTT. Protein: CASSSTGPTGELFF.

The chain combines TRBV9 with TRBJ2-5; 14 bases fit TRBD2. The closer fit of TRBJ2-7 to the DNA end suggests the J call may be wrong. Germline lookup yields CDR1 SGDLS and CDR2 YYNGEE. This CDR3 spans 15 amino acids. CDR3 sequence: CASRRWTSGRYEQYF. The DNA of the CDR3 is TGTGCCAGCCGACGGTGGACTAGCGGGAGGTACGAGCAGTACTTC.

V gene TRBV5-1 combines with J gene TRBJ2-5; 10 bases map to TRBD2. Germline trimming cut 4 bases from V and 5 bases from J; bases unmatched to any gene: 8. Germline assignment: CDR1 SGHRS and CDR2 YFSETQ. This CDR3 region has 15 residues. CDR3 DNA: TGCGCCAGCAGCCTAAGCGGGACTAGCGTTGAGACCCAGTACTTC. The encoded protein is CASSLSGTSVETQYF.

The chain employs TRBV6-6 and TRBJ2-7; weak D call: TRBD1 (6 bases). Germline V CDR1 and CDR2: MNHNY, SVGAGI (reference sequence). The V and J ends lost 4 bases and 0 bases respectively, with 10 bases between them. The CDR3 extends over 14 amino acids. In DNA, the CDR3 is TGTGCCAGCAGTTTTCAGGGGCCCTCCTACGAGCAGTACTTC. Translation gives CASSFQGPSYEQYF.

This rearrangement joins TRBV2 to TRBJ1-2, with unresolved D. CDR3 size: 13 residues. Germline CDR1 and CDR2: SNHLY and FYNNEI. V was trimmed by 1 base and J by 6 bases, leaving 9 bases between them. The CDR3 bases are TGTGCCAGCAGTGAAGTGCCAGGCGATGGCTACACCTTC. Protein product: CASSEVPGDGYTF.

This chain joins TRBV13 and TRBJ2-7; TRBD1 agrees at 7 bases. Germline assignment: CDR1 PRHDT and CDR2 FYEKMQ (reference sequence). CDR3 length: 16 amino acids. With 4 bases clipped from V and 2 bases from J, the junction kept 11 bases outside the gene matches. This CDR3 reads CASSYKWGQRTYEQYF. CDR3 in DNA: TGTGCCAGCAGCTACAAGTGGGGACAGCGAACCTACGAGCAGTACTTC. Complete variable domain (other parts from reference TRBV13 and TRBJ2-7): AAGVIQSPRHLIKEKRETATLKCYPIPRHDTVYWYQQGPGQDPQFLISFYEKMQSDKGSIPDRFSAQQFSDYHSELNMSSLELGDSALYFCASSYKWGQRTYEQYFGPGTRLTVT.

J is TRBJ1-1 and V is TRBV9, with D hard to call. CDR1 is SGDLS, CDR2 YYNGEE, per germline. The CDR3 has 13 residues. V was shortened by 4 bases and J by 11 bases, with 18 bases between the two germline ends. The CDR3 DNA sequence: TGTGCCAGCAGCCCGGGAAGCCCTGGACGGGCTTTCTTT. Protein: CASSPGSPGRAFF.

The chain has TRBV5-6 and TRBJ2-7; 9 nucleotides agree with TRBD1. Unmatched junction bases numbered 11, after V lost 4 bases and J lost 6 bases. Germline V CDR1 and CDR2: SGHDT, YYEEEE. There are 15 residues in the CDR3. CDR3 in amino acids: CASSRIGQGRGEQYF. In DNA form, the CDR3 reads TGTGCCAGCAGCCGAATAGGACAGGGGAGAGGCGAGCAGTACTTC. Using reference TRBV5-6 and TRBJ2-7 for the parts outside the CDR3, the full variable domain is DAGVTQSPTHLIKTRGQQVTLRCSPKSGHDTVSWYQQALGQGPQFIFQYYEEEERQRGNFPDRFSGHQFPNYSSELNVNALLLGDSALYLCASSRIGQGRGEQYFGPGTRLTVT.

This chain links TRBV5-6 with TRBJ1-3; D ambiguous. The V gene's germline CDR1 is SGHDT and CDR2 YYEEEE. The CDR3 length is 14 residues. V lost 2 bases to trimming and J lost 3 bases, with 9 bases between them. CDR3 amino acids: CASSFLGVGNTIYF. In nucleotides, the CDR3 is TGTGCCAGCAGCTTTTTGGGCGTTGGAAACACCATATATTTT. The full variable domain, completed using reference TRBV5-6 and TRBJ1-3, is DAGVTQSPTHLIKTRGQQVTLRCSPKSGHDTVSWYQQALGQGPQFIFQYYEEEERQRGNFPDRFSGHQFPNYSSELNVNALLLGDSALYLCASSFLGVGNTIYFGEGSWLTVV.

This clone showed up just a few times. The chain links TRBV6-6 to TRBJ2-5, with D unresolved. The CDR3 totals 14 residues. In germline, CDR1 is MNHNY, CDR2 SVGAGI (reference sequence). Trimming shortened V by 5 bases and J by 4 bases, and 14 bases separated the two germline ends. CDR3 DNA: TGTGCCAGCAGTCTAGTGGGTACTCGAGAGACCCAGTACTTC. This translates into CASSLVGTRETQYF.

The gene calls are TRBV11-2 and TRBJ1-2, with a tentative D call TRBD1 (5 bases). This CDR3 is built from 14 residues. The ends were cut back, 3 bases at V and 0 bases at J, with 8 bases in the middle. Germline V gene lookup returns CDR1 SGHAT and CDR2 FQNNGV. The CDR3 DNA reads TGTGCCAGCAGCTTGACAGATTCTAACTATGGCTACACCTTC. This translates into CASSLTDSNYGYTF.

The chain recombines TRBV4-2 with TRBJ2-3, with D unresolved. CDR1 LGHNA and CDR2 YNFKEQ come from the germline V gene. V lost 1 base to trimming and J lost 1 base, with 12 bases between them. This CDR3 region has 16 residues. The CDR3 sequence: CASSQVTVRGTDTQYF. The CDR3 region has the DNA TGTGCCAGCAGCCAAGTTACTGTCCGGGGCACAGATACGCAGTATTTT.

CDR3 DNA: TGTGCCAGCAGCTCCCTCCGCAGCGGGAGGTTCAATGAGCAGTTCTTC. As protein: CASSSLRSGRFNEQFF. The chain is built from TRBV11-2 and TRBJ2-1; 9 bases line up with TRBD2. CDR3 length: 16 amino acids. Unmatched junction bases numbered 10, after V lost 4 bases and J lost 6 bases. Germline-derived CDR1 and CDR2 are SGHAT and FQNNGV.

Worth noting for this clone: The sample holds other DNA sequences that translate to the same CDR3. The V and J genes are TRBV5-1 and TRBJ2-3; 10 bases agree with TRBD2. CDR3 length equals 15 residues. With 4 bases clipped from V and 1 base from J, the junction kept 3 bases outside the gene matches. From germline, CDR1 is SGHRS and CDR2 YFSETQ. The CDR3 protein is CASSPGTSGTDTQYF. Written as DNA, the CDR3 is TGCGCCAGCAGCCCCGGGACTAGCGGCACAGATACGCAGTATTTT. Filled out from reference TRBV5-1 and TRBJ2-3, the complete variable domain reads KAGVTQTPRYLIKTRGQQVTLSCSPISGHRSVSWYQQTPGQGLQFLFEYFSETQRNKGNFPGRFSGRQFSNSRSEMNVSTLELGDSALYLCASSPGTSGTDTQYFGPGTRLTVL.

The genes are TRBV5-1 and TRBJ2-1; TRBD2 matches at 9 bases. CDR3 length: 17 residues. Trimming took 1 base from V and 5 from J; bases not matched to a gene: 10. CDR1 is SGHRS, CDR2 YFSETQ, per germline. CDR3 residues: CASSLITSTSGNNEQFF. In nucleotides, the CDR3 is TGCGCCAGCAGCTTGATCACCTCGACTAGCGGCAACAATGAGCAGTTCTTC.

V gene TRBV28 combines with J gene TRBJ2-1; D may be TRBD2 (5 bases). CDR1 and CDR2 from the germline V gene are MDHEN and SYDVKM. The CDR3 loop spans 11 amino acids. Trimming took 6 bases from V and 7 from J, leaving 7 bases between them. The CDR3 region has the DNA TGTGCCAGCAGGGGGAGAAATGAGCAGTTCTTC. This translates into CASRGRNEQFF.

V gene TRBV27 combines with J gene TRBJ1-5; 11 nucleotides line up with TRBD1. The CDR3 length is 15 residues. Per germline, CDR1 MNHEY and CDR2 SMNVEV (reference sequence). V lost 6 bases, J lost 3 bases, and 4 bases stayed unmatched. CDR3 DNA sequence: TGTGCCAGCAGCCGGGACAGGGGGGACAATCAGCCCCAGCATTTT. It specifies CASSRDRGDNQPQHF.